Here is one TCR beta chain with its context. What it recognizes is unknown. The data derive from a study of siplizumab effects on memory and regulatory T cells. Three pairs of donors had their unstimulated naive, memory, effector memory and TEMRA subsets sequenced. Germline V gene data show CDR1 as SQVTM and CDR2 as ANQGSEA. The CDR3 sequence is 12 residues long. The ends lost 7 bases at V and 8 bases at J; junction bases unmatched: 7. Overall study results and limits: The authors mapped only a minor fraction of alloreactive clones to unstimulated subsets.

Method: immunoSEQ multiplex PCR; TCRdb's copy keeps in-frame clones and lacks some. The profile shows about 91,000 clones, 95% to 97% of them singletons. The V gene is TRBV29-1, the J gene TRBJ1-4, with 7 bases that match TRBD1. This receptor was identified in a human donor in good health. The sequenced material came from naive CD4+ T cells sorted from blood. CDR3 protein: CSGGQVGEKLFF. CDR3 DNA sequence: TGCAGCGGCGGACAGGTTGGGGAAAAACTGTTTTTT.